A single sample gave rise to the 21 T cell receptor beta chains below, sequenced in a study of blood T cell repertoires in COVID-19. Using immunoSEQ multiplex PCR, the repertoire was profiled, and TCRdb retains in-frame clones only, with some absent. Among 70,000 to 95,000 clones listed, 86% were seen once. The sequenced sample consisted of peripheral blood. These receptors were taken from a human donor in a cohort sampled during active COVID-19.

The V call is TRBV9, the J call TRBJ2-1, with D possibly TRBD1 on 7 matching bases. This CDR3 comprises 15 residues. Deletions cut 4 bases from V and 0 bases from J, with 11 bases between. Germline lookup yields CDR1 SGDLS and CDR2 YYNGEE. CDR3 nucleotide sequence: TGTGCCAGCAGCCCGCGGGACAGCTCCTACAATGAGCAGTTCTTC. It specifies CASSPRDSSYNEQFF.

The genes are TRBV7-2 and TRBJ2-7; 9 bases fit TRBD1. This CDR3 region has 13 residues. Germline loops: CDR1 SGHTA, CDR2 FQGNSA. Germline trimming cut 5 bases from V and 11 bases from J; bases unmatched to any gene: 10. The DNA of the CDR3 is TGTGCCAGCAGCCCAGGGACAGGGAGGGAGGAGTACTTC. As protein: CASSPGTGREEYF.

The gene calls are TRBV4-3 and TRBJ1-2; D not certain. Trimming removed 4 bases at V and 2 bases at J, with 14 bases between. Germline CDR1 LGHNA, CDR2 YSLEER. This CDR3 region has 15 residues. The CDR3 protein is CASSPGIIQNYGYTF. CDR3 sequence (DNA): TGCGCCAGCAGCCCCGGGATTATACAGAACTATGGCTACACCTTC.

The chain has TRBV28 and TRBJ1-5; the D is unclear. CDR1 MDHEN and CDR2 SYDVKM come from the germline V gene. The CDR3 is made up of 12 amino acids. The V end lost 4 bases, the J end lost 6 bases, and 7 bases lay between the germline ends. CDR3 bases: TGTGCCAGCAGTTCGGGGATTCAGCCCCAGCATTTT. It codes for CASSSGIQPQHF.

V and J are TRBV9 and TRBJ2-2; possibly TRBD2 for D (7 bases). The V gene lost 0 bases and the J gene lost 4 bases, with 16 bases spanning the gap. Germline V CDR1 and CDR2: SGDLS, YYNGEE. CDR3 length equals 17 residues. In nucleotides, the CDR3 is TGTGCCAGCAGCGTAGCGCCCCACGGGGGGCTCACCGGGGAGCTGTTTTTT. Its translation is CASSVAPHGGLTGELFF.

CDR3 sequence (DNA): TGTGCCAGCAGCTTCACGTACTCAACTAGCACAGATACGCAGTATTTT. It specifies CASSFTYSTSTDTQYF. The chain joins TRBV5-8 to TRBJ2-3; D is ambiguous. The CDR3 length is 16 residues. V was shortened by 2 bases and J by 0 bases, with 13 bases between the two germline ends. Per the germline V gene, CDR1 is SGHTS and CDR2 is YDEGEE.

As regards this clone: At one of its ends the junction is not consistent with the germline gene, which may arise from a read error. This chain links TRBV24-1 with TRBJ2-7; 8 bases fit TRBD2. Germline V gives CDR1 KGHDR, CDR2 SFDVKD. The CDR3 length is 14 residues. CDR3 loop: CAPSVRLAPYEQYF. The DNA for the CDR3 is TGTGCCCCCAGTGTGAGACTAGCGCCCTACGAGCAGTACTTC.

The table lists this clone with a count of one. The rearrangement links TRBV7-2 to TRBJ1-6; the D is unclear. CDR1 is SGHTA, CDR2 FQGNSA, per germline. V dropped 2 bases and J dropped 9 bases, with 11 bases sitting between them. This CDR3 has 14 amino acids. In DNA form, the CDR3 reads TGTGCCAGCAGCTTACGGTCCGGCGGTTCACCCCTCCACTTT. Residues: CASSLRSGGSPLHF. The whole variable domain, remainder taken from reference TRBV7-2 and TRBJ1-6, is GAGVSQSPSNKVTEKGKDVELRCDPISGHTALYWYRQSLGQGLEFLIYFQGNSAPDKSGLPSDRFSAERTGGSVSTLTIQRTQQEDSAVYLCASSLRSGGSPLHFGNGTRLTVT.

The rearrangement joins TRBV10-1 to TRBJ2-5; maybe TRBD2 (7 bases). The V end lost 3 bases, the J end lost 5 bases, and 13 bases lay between the germline ends. CDR1 WNHNN and CDR2 SYGVQD come from the germline V gene (reference sequence). This CDR3 region has 14 residues. The CDR3 spells CASSESGGAETQYF. CDR3 DNA sequence: TGCGCCAGCAGTGAATCGGGGGGCGCGGAGACCCAGTACTTC.

The gene calls are TRBV5-6 and TRBJ2-1; TRBD2 matches at 12 bases. V lost 3 bases, J lost 0 bases, and 4 bases stayed unmatched. This CDR3 has 17 residues. CDR1 is SGHDT and CDR2 is YYEEEE in the germline V gene. The CDR3 reads CASSSQTSGSSYNEQFF. The CDR3 coding sequence is TGTGCCAGCAGCTCCCAGACTAGCGGGAGCTCCTACAATGAGCAGTTCTTC.

The chain carries TRBV15 and TRBJ2-1; possible D gene TRBD2, 6 bases. Germline V lookup: CDR1 LNHNV, CDR2 YYDKDF (reference sequence). Between the trimmed V and J ends, which lost 1 base and 6 bases, there was a span of 10 bases. The CDR3 extends over 14 amino acids. CDR3 DNA: TGTGCCACCAGCAGAGCCGGGACTTTCAATGAGCAGTTCTTC. This translates into CATSRAGTFNEQFF.

The chain couples TRBV6-5 to TRBJ1-1; D gene ambiguous. Trimming removed 2 bases at V and 11 bases at J, with 9 bases between. The length of the CDR3 is 11 residues. Germline V gives CDR1 MNHEY, CDR2 SVGAGI. CDR3 sequence reads: CASSYLWRAFF. CDR3 bases: TGTGCCAGCAGTTACCTCTGGCGGGCTTTCTTT.

This chain joins TRBV5-1 and TRBJ2-7; D not certain. This CDR3 spans 16 amino acids. Trimming removed 0 bases at V and 1 base at J, with 14 bases between. Germline CDR1 and CDR2: SGHRS and YFSETQ. Here the CDR3 DNA reads TGCGCCAGCAGCTTGGGTGTCAACACCCGATCCTACGAGCAGTACTTC. It encodes CASSLGVNTRSYEQYF.

The V gene is TRBV4-2, the J gene TRBJ2-2; 15 nucleotides line up with TRBD2. The V segment lost 3 bases and the J segment 3 bases; nucleotides outside the gene matches: 17. This CDR3 spans 22 amino acids. Germline V gene sequence: CDR1 LGHNA, CDR2 YNFKEQ. Written as DNA, the CDR3 is TGTGCCAGCAGCCAGGATCTATATGAGGGACTAGCGGGAGGAGAGGACACCGGGGAGCTGTTTTTT. It encodes CASSQDLYEGLAGGEDTGELFF.

This clone came up once. This chain connects TRBV5-4 to TRBJ2-2; maybe TRBD1 (5 bases). The V and J ends lost 4 bases and 0 bases respectively, with 13 bases between them. The CDR3 covers 16 residues. CDR1 is SGHNT, CDR2 YYREEE, per germline (reference sequence). The CDR3 coding sequence is TGTGCCAGCAGCCCCCTTGGGGCAGCGAACACCGGGGAGCTGTTTTTT. The encoded protein is CASSPLGAANTGELFF.

This sequence joins TRBV7-9 and TRBJ2-1, with 9 bases lining up with TRBD2. The CDR3 loop spans 16 amino acids. In germline, CDR1 is SEHNR, CDR2 FQNEAQ (reference sequence). V shed 5 bases, J shed 4 bases, and the junction held 9 bases outside the gene matches. In DNA, the CDR3 is TGTGCCAGCAGCGCGGCGACTAGCGGCTTTTACAATGAGCAGTTCTTC. The encoded protein is CASSAATSGFYNEQFF.

The J gene is TRBJ1-3, the V gene TRBV7-9; TRBD1 matches at 8 bases. V shed 5 bases and J 0 bases; nucleotides not matched to a gene: 9. The CDR3 runs 17 residues. Germline V gene sequence: CDR1 SEHNR, CDR2 FQNEAQ (reference sequence). CDR3 coding DNA: TGTGCCAGCAGCACCTCGGACAGGGCGAGCTCTGGAAACACCATATATTTT. It codes for CASSTSDRASSGNTIYF.

This chain uses TRBV6-2 or TRBV6-3 with TRBJ2-3; 10 bases are a match to TRBD2. The J segment lost 8 bases and the V segment lost 5 bases, leaving 4 bases of the junction unmatched. The germline V gene encodes CDR1 MNHEY and CDR2 SVGEGT. The CDR3 loop spans 13 amino acids. CDR3 amino acids: CASSQRTSGTQYF. The DNA of the CDR3 is TGTGCCAGCAGTCAACGGACTAGCGGTACGCAGTATTTT.

By its share, this clone is medium-sized. The chain carries TRBV3-1 (or the pseudogene TRBV3-2) and TRBJ1-5; 9 bases agree with TRBD1. The CDR3 covers 20 residues. Germline CDR1 reads LGHDT; CDR2 reads YNNKEL (reference sequence). The J segment lost 7 bases and the V segment lost 7 bases, leaving 26 bases of the junction unmatched. CDR3 nucleotide sequence: TGTGCCAGCACCGAATACTGGGCCCACCGCAACAGGGGGCGAATACAGCCCCAGCATTTT. Translation: CASTEYWAHRNRGRIQPQHF.

The chain recombines TRBV15 with TRBJ2-2, with 9 bases lining up with TRBD1. Per germline, CDR1 LNHNV and CDR2 YYDKDF (reference sequence). This CDR3 is built from 17 residues. The V and J ends lost 3 bases and 3 bases, in that order; junction bases with no gene match: 8. CDR3 in amino acids: CATSRIPGTGYTGELFF. CDR3 DNA sequence: TGTGCCACCAGCAGGATCCCCGGGACAGGGTACACCGGGGAGCTGTTTTTT.

This chain joins TRBV6-4 and TRBJ2-2, with D tentatively TRBD2 (5 bases). The CDR3 runs 18 residues. Trimming removed 9 bases from V and 6 bases from J, with 29 bases in between. Germline CDR1 is MRHNA and CDR2 is SNTAGT. The CDR3 coding sequence is TGTGCCAGTCCCGCGACTTATCGGGATAACCGAGGGCCCGGGGAGCTGTTTTTT. This sequence encodes CASPATYRDNRGPGELFF.